These 29 T cell receptor beta chains were all obtained from the same sample, sequenced in a study of vaccination and CD4 T cells after COVID-19. Sequenced with the Oncomine TCR Beta short-read assay was DNA taken from cultured CD4+ T cells. TCRdb re-derived calls from the PCR reads in MiXCR, one entry per CDR3 protein. The sample consists of some 21,000 distinct CDR3 sequences, around 50% of them appearing once. Which antigens these TCRs recognize remains unknown. This sample's treatment: approximately 11-day PBMC culture with coronavirus spike peptide pools or control peptides (ViraFEST assay). The sequencing input was CD4+ T cells from blood, cultured in vitro. Receptors originate from a human donor who had recovered from COVID-19.

This clonotype turned up a few times. The chain uses TRBV20-1 and TRBJ2-5; TRBD2 agrees at 8 bases. This CDR3 spans 13 amino acids. Germline CDR1 reads DFQATT; CDR2 reads SNEGSKA (reference sequence). V lost 6 bases, J lost 5 bases, and 8 bases stayed unmatched. CDR3 residues: CSAPGGVGETQYF. DNA of the CDR3: TGCAGTGCCCCGGGGGGGGTTGGTGAGACCCAGTACTTC.

The rearrangement uses TRBV12-3 or TRBV12-4 and TRBJ2-5; TRBD2 aligns across 8 bases. This CDR3 contains 13 residues. J lost 7 bases, V lost 4 bases, and 5 bases had no gene match. This CDR3 is CASSSTSEGTQYF. The CDR3 DNA follows: TGTGCCAGCAGTTCGACTAGCGAGGGGACCCAGTACTTC.

The CDR3, as DNA: TGTGCCAGCAGTTTGGGGAAGGGCCTGGGGAACACTGAAGCTTTCTTT. Protein: CASSLGKGLGNTEAFF. The chain carries TRBV27 and TRBJ1-1; D gene uncertain. CDR3 length: 16 residues. Germline CDR1 is MNHEY and CDR2 is SMNVEV (reference sequence). V was trimmed by 3 bases and J by 1 base, leaving 15 bases between them.

The table lists this clonotype with a few counts. The chain couples TRBV18 to TRBJ1-2; 9 positions match TRBD1. Germline V gene sequence: CDR1 KGHSH, CDR2 LQKENI. The CDR3 contains 16 residues. With 3 bases clipped from V and 3 bases from J, the junction kept 8 bases outside the gene matches. The CDR3 here is CASSPGQGLRYYGYTF. The CDR3 DNA reads TGTGCCAGCTCACCGGGACAGGGTTTGCGGTACTATGGCTACACCTTC.

This clonotype was picked up one time. V is TRBV15 and J is TRBJ2-3; D could derive from TRBD1 or TRBD2 (5 bases each). This CDR3 has 17 residues. The germline V and J ends were trimmed by 2 bases and 2 bases, with 17 bases remaining between them. Looked up from germline, CDR1 is LNHNV and CDR2 is YYDKDF (reference sequence). The CDR3 loop is CATSRRELLGTTDTQYF. Here the CDR3 DNA reads TGTGCCACCAGCAGAAGGGAACTACTTGGGACCACAGATACGCAGTATTTT.

J is TRBJ2-5 and V is TRBV29-1, with TRBD1 identical over 10 bases. Trimming at V came to 7 bases and at J to 2 bases, leaving 7 bases not matched to a gene. Germline lookup yields CDR1 SQVTM and CDR2 ANQGSEA. The length of the CDR3 is 14 residues. Here the CDR3 reads CSAGQGVSQETQYF. The CDR3 DNA follows: TGCAGCGCTGGACAGGGGGTTTCTCAAGAGACCCAGTACTTC.

The chain couples TRBV7-9 to TRBJ2-5, with a weak D call TRBD2 (6 bases). Germline V gives CDR1 SEHNR, CDR2 FQNEAQ (reference sequence). This CDR3 region has 15 residues. Trimming removed 5 bases at V and 2 bases at J, with 15 bases between. CDR3 DNA sequence: TGTGCCAGCAGCCCCTCCCGGGGGTTACAAGAGACCCAGTACTTC. Its protein product is CASSPSRGLQETQYF.

The chain combines TRBV6-5 with TRBJ1-2; tentatively, D is TRBD1 (5 bases). The CDR3 spans 16 residues. The V and J ends lost 2 bases and 8 bases respectively, with 21 bases between them. In germline, CDR1 is MNHEY, CDR2 SVGAGI. The CDR3 region is CASSYALGREQEGYTF. CDR3 in DNA: TGTGCCAGCAGTTACGCTCTCGGCAGGGAGCAGGAAGGCTACACCTTC.

This rearrangement joins TRBV6-4 to TRBJ2-3; D unresolved. This CDR3 has 13 amino acids. V lost 5 bases, J lost 6 bases, and 12 bases lay in between. Germline CDR1 reads MRHNA; CDR2 reads SNTAGT. The DNA of the CDR3 is TGTGCCAGCAGTTCATCCGCCGGGGATACGCAGTATTTT. Its protein product is CASSSSAGDTQYF.

This clonotype has a handful of counts. The rearrangement uses TRBV2 and TRBJ2-7; 8 bases line up with TRBD1. Trimming took 5 bases from V and 5 from J; bases not matched to a gene: 8. The CDR3 extends over 14 amino acids. Germline V gene sequence: CDR1 SNHLY, CDR2 FYNNEI. The chain's CDR3 is CASSSGTGRNEQYF. The CDR3 region has the DNA TGTGCCAGCAGTTCCGGGACAGGTCGAAACGAGCAGTACTTC. Full variable domain (missing parts from reference TRBV2 and TRBJ2-7): EPEVTQTPSHQVTQMGQEVILRCVPISNHLYFYWYRQILGQKVEFLVSFYNNEISEKSEIFDDQFSVERPDGSNFTLKIRSTKLEDSAMYFCASSSGTGRNEQYFGPGTRLTVT.

The rearrangement joins TRBV5-1 to TRBJ2-1; D unresolved. Trimming removed 1 base at V and 6 bases at J, with 5 bases between. This CDR3 has 12 residues. CDR1 and CDR2 from the germline V gene are SGHRS and YFSETQ. CDR3 loop: CASSLTANEQFF. The CDR3 DNA reads as TGCGCCAGCAGCTTGACGGCCAATGAGCAGTTCTTC. The full variable domain, its missing parts supplied by reference TRBV5-1 and TRBJ2-1, is KAGVTQTPRYLIKTRGQQVTLSCSPISGHRSVSWYQQTPGQGLQFLFEYFSETQRNKGNFPGRFSGRQFSNSRSEMNVSTLELGDSALYLCASSLTANEQFFGPGTRLTVL.

This clonotype occurred once. The chain has TRBV6-1 and TRBJ2-3, with D perhaps given as TRBD1 or TRBD2 (5 bases each). Trimming left V 9 bases short and J 0 bases short, with 13 bases between. Germline loops: CDR1 MNHNS, CDR2 SASEGT. The CDR3 loop spans 14 amino acids. The CDR3 reads CARARGVSTDTQYF. CDR3 nucleotide sequence: TGTGCCAGGGCGAGGGGAGTTAGCACAGATACGCAGTATTTT.

In this sample, this clonotype turned up a few times. The chain joins TRBV19 to TRBJ1-6, with TRBD1 identical over 11 bases. The germline CDR1 and CDR2 sequences are LNHDA and SQIVND (reference sequence). J gave up 7 bases and V 7 bases, and 6 bases lay outside the gene matches. The CDR3 length is 15 residues. CDR3 sequence reads: CASTSWTGGNSPLHF. In nucleotides, the CDR3 is TGTGCCAGTACCTCATGGACAGGGGGCAATTCACCCCTCCACTTT.

The rearrangement uses TRBV2 and TRBJ1-1; maybe TRBD1 (5 bases). The germline CDR1 and CDR2 sequences are SNHLY and FYNNEI. Deletions cut 5 bases from V and 1 base from J, with 8 bases between. CDR3 length: 13 amino acids. This CDR3 is CASSFDRNTEAFF. The CDR3 DNA sequence: TGTGCCAGCAGTTTCGACAGGAACACTGAAGCTTTCTTT.

This clonotype is medium-sized by share. J is TRBJ1-1 and V is TRBV5-1, with D uncertain. The CDR3 contains 13 residues. V was cut by 4 bases and J by 3 bases, with 10 bases left in between. Germline V gene data show CDR1 as SGHRS and CDR2 as YFSETQ. CDR3 nucleotides: TGCGCCAGCAGCCTTAAATTGGACACTGAAGCTTTCTTT. Protein: CASSLKLDTEAFF.

This clonotype came up once. This sequence joins TRBV29-1 and TRBJ2-5; D is uncertain. Trimming left V 7 bases short and J 1 base short, with 13 bases between. This CDR3 is built from 13 residues. Germline V gene sequence: CDR1 SQVTM, CDR2 ANQGSEA. The CDR3 sequence is CSATPPTQETQYF. The CDR3 coding sequence is TGCAGCGCCACGCCCCCCACCCAAGAGACCCAGTACTTC.

The V call is TRBV28, the J call TRBJ1-1, with D hard to call. Trimming cost V 6 bases and J 0 bases, with 20 bases left between them. CDR3 length equals 17 residues. Germline values: CDR1 MDHEN, CDR2 SYDVKM. Here the CDR3 DNA reads TGTGCCAGCAGCTTTATATCTCGTCTTTCCATGAACACTGAAGCTTTCTTT. It specifies CASSFISRLSMNTEAFF.

The chain links TRBV21-1 to TRBJ1-5. TRBV21-1 is termed a pseudogene. The CDR3 totals 17 residues. This chain's CDR3 is CASSKDQAHYSNQPQHF. CDR3 nucleotides: TGTGCCAGCAGCAAAGATCAAGCCCACTATAGCAATCAGCCCCAGCATTTT.

As DNA, the CDR3 is TGTGCCAGTACCCCGTCCCTCGGCCTTCGAGGTCAGCCCCAGCATTTT. It is translated as CASTPSLGLRGQPQHF. The chain is built from TRBV19 and TRBJ1-5; D remains ambiguous. The V end lost 7 bases, the J end lost 6 bases, and 22 bases lay between the germline ends. Germline CDR1 and CDR2: LNHDA and SQIVND (reference sequence). This CDR3 is 16 amino acids long.

A few counts support this clonotype. This chain uses TRBV7-2 with TRBJ1-5, with D unclear. CDR3 length: 14 residues. Germline loops: CDR1 SGHTA, CDR2 FQGNSA. Trimming stripped 1 base from V and 0 bases from J, with 4 bases between. For the CDR3, the DNA is TGTGCCAGCAGCTTAGGTTATAGCAATCAGCCCCAGCATTTT. Translation gives CASSLGYSNQPQHF.

V and J are TRBV7-2 and TRBJ1-3, with a tentative D call TRBD1 (6 bases). Germline V gene lookup returns CDR1 SGHTA and CDR2 FQGNSA. The V end was cut by 5 bases, the J end by 2 bases, with 16 bases between. CDR3 length: 16 residues. Here the CDR3 DNA reads TGTGCCAGCAGCCCGACTTTACAGGGAGCTGGAAACACCATATATTTT. Amino acid sequence: CASSPTLQGAGNTIYF.

For this clonotype: Its ends do not fully match the called genes, so a read error is possible. The J gene is TRBJ1-5, the V gene TRBV20-1, with 7 nucleotides matching TRBD1. The CDR3 has 14 amino acids. Germline V gene lookup returns CDR1 DFQATT and CDR2 SNEGSKA (reference sequence). Written as DNA, the CDR3 is TGCAGTGCTGGAGGGGGCTTTAGCAATCAGTCCCAGCATTTT. Amino acid sequence: CSAGGGFSNQSQHF.

This clonotype was seen a few times. The J gene is TRBJ1-6, the V gene TRBV6-1; no firm D call. The CDR3 is 14 residues long. The V end lost 5 bases, the J end lost 8 bases, and 13 bases lay between the germline ends. CDR1 is MNHNS, CDR2 SASEGT, per germline. The CDR3 reads CASSLTRKDSPLHF. DNA for the CDR3: TGTGCCAGCAGTCTAACACGCAAGGATTCACCCCTCCACTTT.

This clonotype has a handful of counts. CDR3 in amino acids: CSASRRQAGTGYTF. In nucleotides, the CDR3 is TGCAGTGCTAGCCGACGACAGGCAGGAACTGGCTACACCTTC. The chain links TRBV20-1 to TRBJ1-2, with D possibly being TRBD1 (6 bases). Germline CDR1 and CDR2: DFQATT and SNEGSKA (reference sequence). The V gene lost 3 bases and the J gene lost 7 bases, with 18 bases spanning the gap. The CDR3 runs to 14 residues.

V and J are TRBV15 and TRBJ2-4; 7 bases map to TRBD1. V shed 8 bases and J 1 base; nucleotides not matched to a gene: 8. Germline-derived CDR1 and CDR2 are LNHNV and YYDKDF (reference sequence). There are 15 residues in the CDR3. CDR3 protein: CATQGGRSAKNIQYF. The CDR3 DNA sequence: TGTGCCACCCAAGGGGGCAGATCGGCCAAAAACATTCAGTACTTC. Looking up the rest from reference TRBV15 and TRBJ2-4 gives the full variable domain: DAMVIQNPRYQVTQFGKPVTLSCSQTLNHNVMYWYQQKSSQAPKLLFHYYDKDFNNEADTPDNFQSRRPNTSFCFLDIRSPGLGDTAMYLCATQGGRSAKNIQYFGAGTRLSVL.

V is TRBV5-1 and J is TRBJ1-2; D not resolved. The CDR3 covers 16 residues. Per germline, CDR1 SGHRS and CDR2 YFSETQ. V was trimmed by 4 bases and J by 0 bases, leaving 16 bases between them. CDR3 loop: CASSRDWGGTNYGYTF. CDR3 coding DNA: TGCGCCAGCAGCAGAGATTGGGGAGGGACTAACTATGGCTACACCTTC.

The chain uses TRBV12-5 and TRBJ1-2; D unclear. The germline gives CDR1 LGHNT, CDR2 FRNRAP. V dropped 0 bases and J dropped 4 bases, with 6 bases sitting between them. The CDR3 is made up of 13 amino acids. In DNA form, the CDR3 reads TGTGCTAGTGGTTTGGTACTAACCTATGGCTACACCTTC. Protein: CASGLVLTYGYTF.

The chain joins TRBV20-1 to TRBJ2-7; D possibly corresponds to TRBD1 (5 bases). The ends were cut back, 6 bases at V and 2 bases at J, with 14 bases in the middle. The CDR3 extends over 13 amino acids. CDR1 is DFQATT, CDR2 SNEGSKA, per germline (reference sequence). The CDR3 is CSAPDRLTYEQYF. The CDR3 DNA reads as TGCAGTGCGCCCGACAGACTCACCTACGAGCAGTACTTC.

This clonotype has only a few counts. The CDR3 bases are TGTGCCAGCAGGCAACAGGGGAATAGCAATCAGCCCCAGCATTTT. The encoded protein is CASRQQGNSNQPQHF. This rearrangement joins TRBV6-1 to TRBJ1-5; 7 bases map to TRBD1. J gave up 0 bases and V 6 bases, and 5 bases lay outside the gene matches. The germline V gene encodes CDR1 MNHNS and CDR2 SASEGT. The CDR3 totals 15 residues.